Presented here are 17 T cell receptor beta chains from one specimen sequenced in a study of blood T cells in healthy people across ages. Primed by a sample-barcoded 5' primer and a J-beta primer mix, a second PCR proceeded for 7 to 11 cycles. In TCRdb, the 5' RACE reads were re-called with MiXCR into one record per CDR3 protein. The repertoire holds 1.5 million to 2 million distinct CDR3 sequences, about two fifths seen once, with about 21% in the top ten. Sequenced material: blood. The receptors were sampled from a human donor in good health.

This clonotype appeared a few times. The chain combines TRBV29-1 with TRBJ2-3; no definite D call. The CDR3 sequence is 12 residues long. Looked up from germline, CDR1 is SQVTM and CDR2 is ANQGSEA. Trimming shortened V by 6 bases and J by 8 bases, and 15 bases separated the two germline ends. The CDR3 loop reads CSVLLLVGTQYF. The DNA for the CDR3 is TGCAGCGTCCTCCTCTTGGTCGGTACGCAGTATTTT.

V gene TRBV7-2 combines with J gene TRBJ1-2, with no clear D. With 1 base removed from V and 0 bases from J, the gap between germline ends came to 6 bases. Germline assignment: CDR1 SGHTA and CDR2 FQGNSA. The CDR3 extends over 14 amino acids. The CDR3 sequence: CASSLEYSNYGYTF. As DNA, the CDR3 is TGTGCCAGCAGCTTAGAGTACTCTAACTATGGCTACACCTTC.

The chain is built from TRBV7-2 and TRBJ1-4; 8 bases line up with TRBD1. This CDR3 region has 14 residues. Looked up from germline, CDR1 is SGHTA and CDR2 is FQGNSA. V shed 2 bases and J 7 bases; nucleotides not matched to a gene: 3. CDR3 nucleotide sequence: TGTGCCAGCAGCTTACGGACAGGGAGTGAAAAACTGTTTTTT. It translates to CASSLRTGSEKLFF.

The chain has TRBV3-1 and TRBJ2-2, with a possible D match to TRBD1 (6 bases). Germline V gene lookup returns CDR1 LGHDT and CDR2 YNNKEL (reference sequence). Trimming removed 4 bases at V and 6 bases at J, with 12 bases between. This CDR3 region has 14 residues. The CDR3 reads CASSLQGRSGELFF. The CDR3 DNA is TGTGCCAGCAGCCTGCAGGGGAGATCCGGGGAGCTGTTTTTT. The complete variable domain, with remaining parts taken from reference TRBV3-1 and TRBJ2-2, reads DTAVSQTPKYLVTQMGNDKSIKCEQNLGHDTMYWYKQDSKKFLKIMFSYNNKELIINETVPNRFSPKSPDKAHLNLHINSLELGDSAVYFCASSLQGRSGELFFGEGSRLTVL.

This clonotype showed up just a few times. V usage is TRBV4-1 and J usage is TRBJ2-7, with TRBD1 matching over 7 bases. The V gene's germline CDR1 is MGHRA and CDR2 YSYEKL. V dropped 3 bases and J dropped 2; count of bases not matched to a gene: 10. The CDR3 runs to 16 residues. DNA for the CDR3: TGCGCCAGCAGCCACGTCGGAGTCGGGACAGCCTACGAGCAGTACTTC. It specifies CASSHVGVGTAYEQYF.

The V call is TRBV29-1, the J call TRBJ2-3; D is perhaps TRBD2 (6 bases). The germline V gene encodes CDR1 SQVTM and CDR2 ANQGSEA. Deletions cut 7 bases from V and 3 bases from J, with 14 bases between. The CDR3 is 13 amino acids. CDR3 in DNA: TGCAGCGCCCGGGGGACGGTAACAGATACGCAGTATTTT. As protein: CSARGTVTDTQYF.

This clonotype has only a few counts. CDR3 sequence reads: CASSLAHGDGNTIYF. The DNA of the CDR3 is TGTGCCAGCAGCTTAGCGCATGGAGATGGAAACACCATATATTTT. The chain uses TRBV7-8 and TRBJ1-3; no definite D call. The CDR3 has 15 amino acids. The germline CDR1 and CDR2 sequences are SGHVS and FQNEAQ. The ends were cut back, 0 bases at V and 3 bases at J, with 9 bases in the middle.

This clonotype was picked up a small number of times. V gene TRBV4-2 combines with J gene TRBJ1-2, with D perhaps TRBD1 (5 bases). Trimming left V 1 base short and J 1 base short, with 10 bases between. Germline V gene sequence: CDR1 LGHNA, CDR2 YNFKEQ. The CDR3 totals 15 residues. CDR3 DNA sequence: TGTGCCAGCAGCCAAGTTCGACAGATTAACTATGGCTACACCTTC. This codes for CASSQVRQINYGYTF.

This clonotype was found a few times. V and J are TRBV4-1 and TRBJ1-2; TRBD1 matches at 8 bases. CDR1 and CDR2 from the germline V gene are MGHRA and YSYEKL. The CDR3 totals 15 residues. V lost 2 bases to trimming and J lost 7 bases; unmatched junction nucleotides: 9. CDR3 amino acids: CASSQHTGGGFGYTF. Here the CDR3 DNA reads TGCGCCAGCAGCCAACATACAGGGGGAGGATTTGGCTACACCTTC.

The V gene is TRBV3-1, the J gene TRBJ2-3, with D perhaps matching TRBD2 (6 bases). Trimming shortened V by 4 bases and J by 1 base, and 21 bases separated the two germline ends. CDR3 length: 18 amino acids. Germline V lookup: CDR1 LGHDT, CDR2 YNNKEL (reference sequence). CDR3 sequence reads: CASSPKEGGPRGTDTQYF. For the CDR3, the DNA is TGTGCCAGCAGCCCTAAGGAGGGCGGGCCGAGAGGCACAGATACGCAGTATTTT.

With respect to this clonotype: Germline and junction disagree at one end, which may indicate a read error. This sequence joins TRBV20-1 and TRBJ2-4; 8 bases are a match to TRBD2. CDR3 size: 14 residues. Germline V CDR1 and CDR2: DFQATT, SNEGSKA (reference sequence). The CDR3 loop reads CSARDYRGGNIRYF. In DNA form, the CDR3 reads TGCAGTGCTAGAGATTACCGGGGGGGAAACATTCGGTACTTC.

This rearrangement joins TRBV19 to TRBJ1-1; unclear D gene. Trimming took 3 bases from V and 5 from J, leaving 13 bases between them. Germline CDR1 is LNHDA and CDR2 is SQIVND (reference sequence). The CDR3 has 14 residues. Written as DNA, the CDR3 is TGTGCCAGTAGTATGGGCCGCAGGCGGACTGAAGCTTTCTTT. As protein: CASSMGRRRTEAFF.

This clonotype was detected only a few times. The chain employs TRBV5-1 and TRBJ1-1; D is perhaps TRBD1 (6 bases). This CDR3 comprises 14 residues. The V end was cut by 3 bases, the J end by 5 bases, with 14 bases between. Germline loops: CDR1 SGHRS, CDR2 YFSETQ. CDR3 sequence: CASSSLGGGTEAFF. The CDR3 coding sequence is TGCGCCAGCAGCTCCTTAGGGGGTGGGACTGAAGCTTTCTTT.

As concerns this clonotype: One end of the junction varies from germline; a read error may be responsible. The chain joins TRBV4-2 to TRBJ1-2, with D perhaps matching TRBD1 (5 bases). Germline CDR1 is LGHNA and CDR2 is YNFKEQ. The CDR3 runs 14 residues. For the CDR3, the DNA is TGTGCCAGCAACCAAGAAGGGAGGGGTTATGGCTACACCTTC. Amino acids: CASNQEGRGYGYTF.

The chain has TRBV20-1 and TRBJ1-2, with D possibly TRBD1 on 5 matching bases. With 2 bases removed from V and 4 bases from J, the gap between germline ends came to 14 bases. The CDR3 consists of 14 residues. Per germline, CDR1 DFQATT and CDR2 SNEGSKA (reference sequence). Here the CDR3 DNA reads TGCAGTGCTAGACCCCCAGACAGTACCTATGGCTACACCTTC. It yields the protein CSARPPDSTYGYTF.

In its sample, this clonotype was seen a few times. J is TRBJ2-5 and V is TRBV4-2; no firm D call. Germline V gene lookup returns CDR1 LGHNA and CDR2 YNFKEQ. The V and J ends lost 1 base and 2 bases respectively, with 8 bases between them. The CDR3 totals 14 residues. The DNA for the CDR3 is TGTGCCAGCAGCCAAGTACTCGATCAAGAGACCCAGTACTTC. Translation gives CASSQVLDQETQYF.

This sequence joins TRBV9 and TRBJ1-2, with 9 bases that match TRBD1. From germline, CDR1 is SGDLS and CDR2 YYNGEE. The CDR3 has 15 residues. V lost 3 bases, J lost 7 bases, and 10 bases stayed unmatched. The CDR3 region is CASSASGTGSRGYTF. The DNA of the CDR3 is TGTGCCAGCAGCGCCTCCGGGACAGGGAGTCGTGGCTACACCTTC. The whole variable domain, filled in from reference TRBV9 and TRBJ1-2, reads DSGVTQTPKHLITATGQRVTLRCSPRSGDLSVYWYQQSLDQGLQFLIQYYNGEERAKGNILERFSAQQFPDLHSELNLSSLELGDSALYFCASSASGTGSRGYTFGSGTRLTVV.